The clone carrying this T cell receptor beta chain occurred many times. This entry belongs to a study of spatial heterogeneity in lung cancer. Study in general: Detected beta-chain sequences consistently exceeded alpha-chain sequences. A unique TCR and UMI combination showed up more than ten times in raw reads, on average.

V was shortened by 0 bases and J by 0 bases, with 15 bases between the two germline ends. CDR3 size: 17 residues. CDR1 DFQATT and CDR2 SNEGSKA come from the germline V gene (reference sequence). The sample's time point: sample taken at primary tumor resection. No cells were sorted before sequencing. The whole RNA sequenced was extracted from tumor, nontumor lung or frozen PBMC. The donors, about 78 patients with untreated early-stage non-small cell lung cancer, provided the samples. MiXCR was run by TCRdb on the 5' RACE reads, yielding one entry per CDR3 protein. The sample holds tens of thousands of distinct CDR3 sequences, roughly 15% seen once.

The chain joins TRBV20-1 to TRBJ1-5; D ambiguous. The receptor was derived from a male donor with early-stage non-small cell lung cancer. The sequencing here drew on PBMCs, taken at surgery. The CDR3 sequence: CSARDGSGPYSNQPQHF. The CDR3 DNA reads as TGCAGTGCTAGAGATGGGTCGGGTCCTTATAGCAATCAGCCCCAGCATTTT.